This entry is about one TCR beta chain. Its antigen is not known. The data were taken from a study of cytotoxic CD8 clonotypes in ibrutinib-treated CLL. Findings and limits, study-wide: Public clonotypes proved infrequent, and on treatment they shrank or remained steady.

The repertoire was sequenced with immunoSEQ multiplex PCR; TCRdb's copy has only in-frame clones and lacks some. The sample comprises about 68,000 clones, about 84% of which are singletons, and 7.5% to 9.5% rests with the top ten. The specimen was PBMCs, collected at disease progression, from a patient treated with ibrutinib. This clonotype originated in a human donor with chronic lymphocytic leukemia.

In DNA form, the CDR3 reads TGCGCCAGCAGCAACAGGGGAGGGACCCTTAATGAGCAGTTCTTC. Translation: CASSNRGGTLNEQFF. This chain connects TRBV5-1 to TRBJ2-1; the D gene could be TRBD1 or TRBD2 (7 bases each). The CDR3 covers 15 residues. The germline V gene encodes CDR1 SGHRS and CDR2 YFSETQ. Trimming pared 4 bases from V and 7 bases from J, leaving 18 bases between.